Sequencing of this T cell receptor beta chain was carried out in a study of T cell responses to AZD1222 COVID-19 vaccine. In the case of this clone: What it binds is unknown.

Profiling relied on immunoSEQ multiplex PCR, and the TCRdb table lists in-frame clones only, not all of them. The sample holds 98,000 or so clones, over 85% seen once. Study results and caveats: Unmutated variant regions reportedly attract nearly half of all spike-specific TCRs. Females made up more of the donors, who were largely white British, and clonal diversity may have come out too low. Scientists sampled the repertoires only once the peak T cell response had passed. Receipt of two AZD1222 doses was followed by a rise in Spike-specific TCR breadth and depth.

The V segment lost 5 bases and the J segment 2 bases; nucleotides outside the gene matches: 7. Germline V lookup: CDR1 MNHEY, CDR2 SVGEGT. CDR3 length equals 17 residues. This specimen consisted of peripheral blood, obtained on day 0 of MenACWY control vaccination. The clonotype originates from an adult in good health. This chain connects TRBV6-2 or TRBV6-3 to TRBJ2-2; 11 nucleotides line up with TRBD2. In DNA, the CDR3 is TGTGCCAGCAGTGACGCAACTAGCGGGGGTAACACCGGGGAGCTGTTTTTT. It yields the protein CASSDATSGGNTGELFF.